This T cell receptor beta chain was sequenced during a study of blood T cell repertoires in COVID-19 (dated by TCRdb to 2019 to 2021). For the study in its entirety: Samples covering the acute and convalescent phases of COVID-19 were provided by collaborators in the United States, Italy and Spain. The dataset comprised deeply sampled blood TCRbeta repertoires from subjects exposed to, actively infected with, or recovered from COVID-19. The repertoires were released in a freely available public database intended as a resource for research on the immune response to SARS-CoV-2. The material from the prospective study consisted of cDNA or gDNA derived from T cells, B-cell-depleted T cells, or PBMCs. Where available, HLA class I and class II types were obtained from metadata supplied by the sample provider rather than from assay-based typing. Samples were obtained from the ongoing ImmuneRACE study (first 160 participants) and from about 1,300 subjects provided by 6 global collaborators. Nearly every sample came with metadata listing a de-identified subject ID, COVID-19 status, age in years and sex.

TCRbeta CDR3 regions were amplified from genomic DNA by means of the immunoSEQ Assay, a bias-controlled multiplex PCR. The authors' pipeline ran thus. The number of nucleated cells in each sample was estimated by amplification of reference gene primers within the assay. To quantify the absolute abundance of each unique TCRbeta CDR3 rearrangement, sequence reads were collapsed and filtered. For each sample, productive Simpson clonality was calculated as the square root of Simpson's diversity index across productive rearrangements. The source is immuneACCESS, and TCRdb retained only in-frame sequences with V and J called. Part of the clones is not carried over; for the studies checked, unresolved V genes explain less than half of this, and the remainder is unexplained. That table supplies the V and J calls and clone size; D and trimming were determined from the DNA. For this sample the table gives 90,000 to 110,000 clones, of which 70% to 90% were detected only once. Of the sample, over 15% is held by the ten largest clones.

A distance of 11 bases separates the germline ends of V and J, which lose 1 base and 4 bases respectively. Inclusive of the bounding cysteine and phenylalanine, the CDR3 is 14 residues long. The read is trimmed to its CDR3 DNA, 42 bases read in frame from base 1. CDR1 is given as SGHRS and CDR2 as YFSETQ, both from the germline V gene. Summary of the overall study and its limitations: How much clinical and demographic metadata was included differed by source and by participant, and the metadata was provided uncurated.

Whole blood was collected in K2EDTA tubes by collaborating institutions according to the institutions' own protocols. For TCRbeta analysis, collaborator samples were shipped as frozen whole blood, as isolated PBMCs, or as DNA extracted from either sample type. Comment on this clone: Its antigen remains undetermined. Base-call qualities are not available, and no considerably larger clone is one nucleotide away.

The chain joins TRBV5-1 to TRBJ1-2, with no reliable assignment of the D segment. Sequencing was performed on peripheral blood. This TCR was sampled from a woman in her sixties with acute or convalescent COVID-19. The DNA sequence follows: TGCGCCAGCAGCTTGTTCGAGCCTGGCTATGGCTACACCTTC. It translates to CASSLFEPGYGYTF.